This T cell receptor (beta chain) was documented in a study of blood T cell repertoires in COVID-19 (dated by TCRdb to between 2020 and 2021). Study-wide context: Samples covering the acute and convalescent phases of COVID-19 were provided by collaborators in the United States, Italy and Spain. A freely available public database, intended as a resource for researchers studying the immune response to SARS-CoV-2, is where the repertoires were released. The prospective study material was composed of cDNA or gDNA derived from T cells, B-cell-depleted T cells, or PBMCs. Samples were obtained from the ongoing ImmuneRACE study (first 160 participants) and from about 1,300 subjects provided by 6 global collaborators. The dataset comprised deeply sampled blood TCRbeta repertoires from subjects exposed to, actively infected with, or recovered from COVID-19. Sample metadata almost always included a de-identified subject ID, COVID-19 status, age in years and sex. Where HLA class I and class II types were available, the types were taken from metadata supplied by the sample provider, not from assay-based typing. Broader findings and caveats from the paper: How much clinical and demographic metadata was included differed by source and by participant, and the metadata was provided uncurated.

Each collaborating institution followed its own protocols to collect whole blood in K2EDTA tubes. Collaborator samples were shipped for TCRbeta analysis as frozen whole blood, isolated PBMCs, or DNA extracted from either sample type. TCRbeta CDR3 regions were amplified from genomic DNA by means of the immunoSEQ Assay, a bias-controlled multiplex PCR. As for how the authors treated the data: Nucleated cell counts per sample were estimated from amplification of reference gene primers within the assay. To quantify the absolute abundance of each unique TCRbeta CDR3 rearrangement, sequence reads were collapsed and filtered. For each sample, productive Simpson clonality was calculated by taking the square root of Simpson's diversity index across productive rearrangements. TCRdb obtained this table from immuneACCESS and retained in-frame rearrangements with V and J assigned. These tables miss some clones; where compared with another copy, unresolved V genes account for less than half of the shortfall, and the remainder is unexplained. That table furnishes V, J and clone size, whereas the DNA furnished D and trimming. The sample profile shows about 150,000 clones; more than 75% of them were found once. The ten most abundant clones make up 5.5% to 7.5% of the sample.

Worth noting for this clone: Its antigen has not been determined. No base quality values were provided; no much bigger clone lies one nucleotide off.

The CDR3 measures 16 amino acids from cysteine to phenylalanine. Only the CDR3 part of the read is kept: 48 bases, read in frame from the first base. According to the germline V gene (reference sequence), CDR1 reads LGHDT and CDR2 reads YNNKEL. Here V drops 0 bases and J drops 3 bases, and the junction holds 7 bases not matched to any gene. The V and J segments used are TRBV3-1 (or the pseudogene TRBV3-2) and TRBJ1-2; 7 central nucleotides agree with TRBD1. This TCR was sampled from a man of 80 years or more with acute or convalescent COVID-19. Sequenced material: peripheral blood. The nucleotide sequence reads as follows: TGTGCCAGCAGCCAAGATATTGGGACAGTACACTATGGCTACACCTTC. Translated, this gives CASSQDIGTVHYGYTF.